A selection of T cell receptor beta chains follows, all from one sample in a study of blood T cell repertoires in COVID-19. Produced via immunoSEQ multiplex PCR; TCRdb's table is partial and in-frame only. The data hold about 310,000 clones, with 87% observed a single time. The sample taken for sequencing was PBMCs or T cells enriched from blood (not recorded which). The source of these receptors is a woman aged 18-29 years who had recovered from COVID-19. Both conserved end residues are part of each CDR3. The order of the fields is clone size, J gene, V gene, D gene, CDR3 DNA, CDR3 protein. D genes are given only for firm matches. Size is omitted from some rows. Given values are once, few, many or a class for expanded clones.

clone_size: -
j_call: TRBJ2-2
v_call: TRBV9
d_call: -
cdr3_nt: TGTGCCAGCAGCATCGGACAGCCTAACACCGGGGAGCTGTTTTTT
cdr3_aa: CASSIGQPNTGELFF

clone_size: -
j_call: TRBJ2-7
v_call: TRBV7-9
d_call: TRBD2
cdr3_nt: TGTGCCAGCAGCTTAGTCCAAGCGGGAGACGGCGAGCAGTACTTC
cdr3_aa: CASSLVQAGDGEQYF

clone_size: -
j_call: TRBJ2-7
v_call: TRBV7-2
d_call: TRBD2
cdr3_nt: TGTGCCAGCAGCTTAGGTTTTAGCGGGAGGTTAGGAACCTACGAGCAGTACTTC
cdr3_aa: CASSLGFSGRLGTYEQYF

clone_size: once
j_call: TRBJ1-5
v_call: TRBV6-5
d_call: -
cdr3_nt: TGTGCCAGCAGCCACCAGGGTAGCAATCAGCCCCAGCATTTT
cdr3_aa: CASSHQGSNQPQHF

clone_size: -
j_call: TRBJ2-2
v_call: TRBV19
d_call: -
cdr3_nt: TGTGCCAGTAAAGTTACAGAAGGAACCGGGGAGCTGTTTTTT
cdr3_aa: CASKVTEGTGELFF

clone_size: -
j_call: TRBJ2-1
v_call: TRBV7-8
d_call: TRBD2
cdr3_nt: TGTGCCAGCAGCTTAGACGGGAGGGCCCTCAATGAGCAGTTCTTC
cdr3_aa: CASSLDGRALNEQFF

clone_size: -
j_call: TRBJ2-3
v_call: TRBV29-1
d_call: -
cdr3_nt: TGCAGCGGCGGGGAAACCACAGATACGCAGTATTTT
cdr3_aa: CSGGETTDTQYF

clone_size: -
j_call: TRBJ2-1
v_call: TRBV3-1/TRBV3-2
d_call: TRBD2
cdr3_nt: TGTGCCAGCAGCCCCGAGATAGCGGGAGTTTTAAGTGAGCAGTTCTTC
cdr3_aa: CASSPEIAGVLSEQFF

clone_size: few
j_call: TRBJ1-1
v_call: TRBV3-1/TRBV3-2
d_call: -
cdr3_nt: TGTGCCAGCAGCCAAGATTCCCGGGGTACTGAAGCTTTCTTT
cdr3_aa: CASSQDSRGTEAFF

clone_size: -
j_call: TRBJ2-1
v_call: TRBV7-2
d_call: TRBD2
cdr3_nt: TGTGCCAGCAGCCCGTATAGCGGGGGGGGCTACAATGAGCAGTTCTTC
cdr3_aa: CASSPYSGGGYNEQFF

clone_size: -
j_call: TRBJ1-1
v_call: TRBV6-5
d_call: -
cdr3_nt: TGTGCCAGCAGCCCGGAGTGGCTTGGGAACACTGAAGCTTTCTTT
cdr3_aa: CASSPEWLGNTEAFF

clone_size: -
j_call: TRBJ2-2
v_call: TRBV7-2
d_call: -
cdr3_nt: TGTGCCAGCAGCCCCGGGGCGGGAAGGACCGGGGAGCTGTTTTTT
cdr3_aa: CASSPGAGRTGELFF

clone_size: -
j_call: TRBJ2-5
v_call: TRBV6-1
d_call: TRBD2
cdr3_nt: TGTGCCAGCAGTGAATGGCCGGGACTAGCGGGGACGGAGACCCAGTACTTC
cdr3_aa: CASSEWPGLAGTETQYF

clone_size: -
j_call: TRBJ2-1
v_call: TRBV3-1/TRBV3-2
d_call: TRBD2
cdr3_nt: TGTGCCAGCAGCCCCAGACTAGCGGGCACTTACAATGAGCAGTTCTTC
cdr3_aa: CASSPRLAGTYNEQFF

clone_size: -
j_call: TRBJ1-5
v_call: TRBV28
d_call: -
cdr3_nt: TGTGCCAGCAGCCCCGGACAGAACAATCAGCCCCAGCATTTT
cdr3_aa: CASSPGQNNQPQHF

clone_size: -
j_call: TRBJ2-1
v_call: TRBV12-3/TRBV12-4
d_call: -
cdr3_nt: TGTGCCAGCAGTTTTTCATACGGTGAGCAGTTCTTC
cdr3_aa: CASSFSYGEQFF

clone_size: -
j_call: TRBJ2-5
v_call: TRBV3-1/TRBV3-2
d_call: -
cdr3_nt: TGTGCCAGCAGCCGACACGCTGGCCAACAAGAGACCCAGTACTTC
cdr3_aa: CASSRHAGQQETQYF

clone_size: -
j_call: TRBJ2-1
v_call: TRBV6-5
d_call: TRBD2
cdr3_nt: TGTGCCAGCAGGCCCAGCGGGGGAAATTACAATGAGCAGTTCTTC
cdr3_aa: CASRPSGGNYNEQFF

clone_size: -
j_call: TRBJ1-4
v_call: TRBV7-9
d_call: TRBD1
cdr3_nt: TGTGCCAGCAGCTCGACAGGGGGTTATGAAAAACTGTTTTTT
cdr3_aa: CASSSTGGYEKLFF

clone_size: -
j_call: TRBJ2-6
v_call: TRBV15
d_call: -
cdr3_nt: TGTGCCACCAGCAGAGATCTAGTCTCTGGGGCCAACGTCCTGACTTTC
cdr3_aa: CATSRDLVSGANVLTF

clone_size: -
j_call: TRBJ1-5
v_call: TRBV12-3/TRBV12-4
d_call: -
cdr3_nt: TGTGCCAGCAGTCCCAGGGGCAATCAGCCCCAGCATTTT
cdr3_aa: CASSPRGNQPQHF

clone_size: -
j_call: TRBJ2-5
v_call: TRBV2
d_call: TRBD2
cdr3_nt: TGTTCCACAGGGGGTATCTCAACTAGCGGGGGTCTCCGGAGGGAGACCCAGTACTTC
cdr3_aa: CSTGGISTSGGLRRETQYF

clone_size: -
j_call: TRBJ2-7
v_call: TRBV19
d_call: -
cdr3_nt: TGTGCCAGTAGTTTTTTAGATTCCTACGAGCAGTACTTC
cdr3_aa: CASSFLDSYEQYF

clone_size: few
j_call: TRBJ2-7
v_call: TRBV10-3
d_call: -
cdr3_nt: TGTGCCATCAGGGCAGGGCCCCTCAATGATAACGAGCAGTACTTC
cdr3_aa: CAIRAGPLNDNEQYF

clone_size: -
j_call: TRBJ2-1
v_call: TRBV7-8
d_call: TRBD2
cdr3_nt: TGTGCCAGCAGCCACGGGACTAGCGGGGGCAATGAGCAGTTCTTC
cdr3_aa: CASSHGTSGGNEQFF

clone_size: once
j_call: TRBJ2-5
v_call: TRBV28
d_call: TRBD1
cdr3_nt: TGTGCCAGCAGTCCCACCGGGACAGCTTGGCAAGAGACCCAGTACTTC
cdr3_aa: CASSPTGTAWQETQYF

clone_size: -
j_call: TRBJ2-3
v_call: TRBV7-2
d_call: TRBD2
cdr3_nt: TGTGCCAGCAGCCCCGGACTAGCGGGAGGAAGAGATACGCAGTATTTT
cdr3_aa: CASSPGLAGGRDTQYF

clone_size: -
j_call: TRBJ1-2
v_call: TRBV6-5
d_call: -
cdr3_nt: TGTGCCAGCAGTATTTCGGGATCTAATATGGTTAGCTACACCTTC
cdr3_aa: CASSISGSNMVSYTF

clone_size: -
j_call: TRBJ1-2
v_call: TRBV5-5
d_call: TRBD1
cdr3_nt: TGTGCCAGCAGTTGGACCCCCCCCCGACAGGGCCAGCCGCGGGGCTACACCTTC
cdr3_aa: CASSWTPPRQGQPRGYTF

clone_size: -
j_call: TRBJ1-2
v_call: TRBV6-2/TRBV6-3
d_call: -
cdr3_nt: TGTGCCAGCAGTTACGACGGACAGTCGGCCGTAAACTATGGCTACACCTTC
cdr3_aa: CASSYDGQSAVNYGYTF

clone_size: -
j_call: TRBJ1-5
v_call: TRBV28
d_call: TRBD1
cdr3_nt: TGTGCCAGCATATCGAGGGACAGCTATCAGCCCCAGCATTTT
cdr3_aa: CASISRDSYQPQHF

clone_size: few
j_call: TRBJ2-2
v_call: TRBV7-9
d_call: -
cdr3_nt: TGTGCCAGCAGGTTTGACAGGAACACCGGGGAGCTGTTTTTT
cdr3_aa: CASRFDRNTGELFF

clone_size: once
j_call: TRBJ2-1
v_call: TRBV4-3
d_call: -
cdr3_nt: TGCGCCAGCAGCATTCAGGGGGGCTCCTACAATGAGCAGTTCTTC
cdr3_aa: CASSIQGGSYNEQFF

clone_size: few
j_call: TRBJ2-7
v_call: TRBV7-2
d_call: TRBD2
cdr3_nt: TGTGCCAGCAGCTTAAGAGGGGGGACTAGCTCCTACGAGCAGTACTTC
cdr3_aa: CASSLRGGTSSYEQYF

clone_size: -
j_call: TRBJ2-1
v_call: TRBV27
d_call: -
cdr3_nt: TGTGCCAGCAGTTTATCGACTAATGAGCAGTTCTTC
cdr3_aa: CASSLSTNEQFF

clone_size: -
j_call: TRBJ1-2
v_call: TRBV5-6
d_call: -
cdr3_nt: TGTGCCAGCAGCACTGACAGATATGGCTACACCTTC
cdr3_aa: CASSTDRYGYTF

clone_size: -
j_call: TRBJ2-2
v_call: TRBV28
d_call: -
cdr3_nt: TGTGCCAGCCTACAGGGTTGGGACACCGGGGAGCTGTTTTTT
cdr3_aa: CASLQGWDTGELFF

clone_size: -
j_call: TRBJ1-1
v_call: TRBV19
d_call: -
cdr3_nt: TGTGCCAGCTACCGGGAAGAAGCTTTCTTT
cdr3_aa: CASYREEAFF

clone_size: -
j_call: TRBJ2-5
v_call: TRBV5-1
d_call: -
cdr3_nt: TGCGCCAGCAGCCCGTCTTGGGGGCGCGAGACCCAGTACTTC
cdr3_aa: CASSPSWGRETQYF

clone_size: -
j_call: TRBJ2-3
v_call: TRBV7-2
d_call: -
cdr3_nt: TGTGCCAGCAGCCCCCAAACAGGTCAGAGGACAGATACGCAGTATTTT
cdr3_aa: CASSPQTGQRTDTQYF

clone_size: once
j_call: TRBJ1-4
v_call: TRBV7-2
d_call: TRBD1
cdr3_nt: TGTGCCAGCAGCCCTACCGGGACAGTGGGGCGAAAACTGTTTTTT
cdr3_aa: CASSPTGTVGRKLFF

clone_size: few
j_call: TRBJ2-1
v_call: TRBV6-4
d_call: TRBD2
cdr3_nt: TGTGCCAGCAGTGTCGGGGGGTTCAATGAGCAGTTCTTC
cdr3_aa: CASSVGGFNEQFF

clone_size: -
j_call: TRBJ1-6
v_call: TRBV9
d_call: -
cdr3_nt: TGTGCCAGCAGCGCCCTAGGATCTTATAATTCACCCCTCCACTTT
cdr3_aa: CASSALGSYNSPLHF

clone_size: -
j_call: TRBJ1-4
v_call: TRBV30
d_call: TRBD1
cdr3_nt: TGTGCCTGGGGCTTCACAGGGGGCGCATATAAACTGTTTTTT
cdr3_aa: CAWGFTGGAYKLFF

clone_size: -
j_call: TRBJ1-3
v_call: TRBV28
d_call: -
cdr3_nt: TGTGCCAGCGGGTTCAGGGGAAACACCATATATTTT
cdr3_aa: CASGFRGNTIYF